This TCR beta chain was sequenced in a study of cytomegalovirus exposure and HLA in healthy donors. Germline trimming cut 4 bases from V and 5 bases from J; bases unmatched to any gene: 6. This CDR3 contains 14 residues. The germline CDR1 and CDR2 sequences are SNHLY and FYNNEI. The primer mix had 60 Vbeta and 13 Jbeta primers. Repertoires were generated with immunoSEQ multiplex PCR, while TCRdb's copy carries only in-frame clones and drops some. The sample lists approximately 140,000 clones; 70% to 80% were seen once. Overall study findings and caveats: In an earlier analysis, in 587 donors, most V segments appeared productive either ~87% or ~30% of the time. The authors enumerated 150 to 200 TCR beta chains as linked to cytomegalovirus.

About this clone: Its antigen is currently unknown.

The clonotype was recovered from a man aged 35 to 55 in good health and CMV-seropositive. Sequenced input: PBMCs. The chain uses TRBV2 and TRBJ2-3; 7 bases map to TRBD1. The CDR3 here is CASSGQGVRDTQYF. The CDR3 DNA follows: TGTGCCAGCAGTGGACAGGGCGTCAGAGATACGCAGTATTTT. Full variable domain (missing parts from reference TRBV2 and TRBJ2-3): EPEVTQTPSHQVTQMGQEVILRCVPISNHLYFYWYRQILGQKVEFLVSFYNNEISEKSEIFDDQFSVERPDGSNFTLKIRSTKLEDSAMYFCASSGQGVRDTQYFGPGTRLTVL.